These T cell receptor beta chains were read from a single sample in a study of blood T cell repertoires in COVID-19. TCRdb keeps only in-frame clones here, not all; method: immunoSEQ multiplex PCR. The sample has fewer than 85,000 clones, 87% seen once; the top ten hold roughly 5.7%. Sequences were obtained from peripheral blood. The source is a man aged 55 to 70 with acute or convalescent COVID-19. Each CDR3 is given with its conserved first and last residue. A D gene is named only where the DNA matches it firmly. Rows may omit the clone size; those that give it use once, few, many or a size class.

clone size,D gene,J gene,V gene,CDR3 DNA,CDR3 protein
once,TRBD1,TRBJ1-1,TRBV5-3,TGTGCCAGAAGCTTGGGACAGGGGGGCGGCACTGAAGCTTTCTTT,CARSLGQGGGTEAFF
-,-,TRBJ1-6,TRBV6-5,TGTGCCAGCAGAGACAAACCCTTTGATAATTCACCCCTCCACTTT,CASRDKPFDNSPLHF
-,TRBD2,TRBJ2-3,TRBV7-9,TGTGCCAGCAGCTTAGATCCGGCTAGCGGGGGGGCCAACACAGATACGCAGTATTTT,CASSLDPASGGANTDTQYF
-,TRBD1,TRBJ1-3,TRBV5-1,TGCGCCAGCAGCCCCGGACAGGGGAGTAACACCATATATTTT,CASSPGQGSNTIYF
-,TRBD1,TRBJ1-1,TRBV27,TGTGCCAGCAGTTTACCAAGACAGGGCTCGGATGAAGCTTTCTTT,CASSLPRQGSDEAFF
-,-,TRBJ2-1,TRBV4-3,TGCGCCAGCAGCCAAGTTGGTCTGGGGGGGGCTGCAGTGACCTACAATGAGCAGTTCTTC,CASSQVGLGGAAVTYNEQFF
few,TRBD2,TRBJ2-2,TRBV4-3,TGCGCCAGCAGCCCGGGACTAGCGGGGGATTCCTACACCGGGGAGCTGTTTTTT,CASSPGLAGDSYTGELFF
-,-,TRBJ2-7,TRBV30,TGTGCCTCGTTGGGCTTGCGGGGCAACGAGCAGTACTTC,CASLGLRGNEQYF
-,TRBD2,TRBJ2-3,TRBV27,TGTGCCAGCAGCCCAACCTGGGAGCGGGGGGGCCCAGATACGCAGTATTTT,CASSPTWERGGPDTQYF
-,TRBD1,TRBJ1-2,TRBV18,TGTGCCAGCTCACCGAGACAGGGAACCACTTATGGCTACACCTTC,CASSPRQGTTYGYTF
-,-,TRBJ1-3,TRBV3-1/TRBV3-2,TGTGCCAGCAGCCAAGATTTCGTCTCTGGAAACACCATATATTTT,CASSQDFVSGNTIYF
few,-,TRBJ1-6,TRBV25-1,TGTGCCAGCAGTGTTGCGGGAGCGGATTCACCCCTCCACTTT,CASSVAGADSPLHF
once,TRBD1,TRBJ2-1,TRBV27,TGTGCCAGCAGTTCCGGGACAGGGGGCAGGAATGAGCAGTTCTTC,CASSSGTGGRNEQFF
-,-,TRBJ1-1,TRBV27,TGTGCCAGCAGTTTCGGGGGGAACACTGAAGCTTTCTTT,CASSFGGNTEAFF
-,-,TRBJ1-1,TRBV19,TGTGCCAGTAGTCCCCGCCCCGGGAACACTGAAGCTTTCTTT,CASSPRPGNTEAFF
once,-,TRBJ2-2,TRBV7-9,TGTGCCAGCACGGTAACCGGGGAGCTGTTTTTT,CASTVTGELFF
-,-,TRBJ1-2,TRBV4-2,TGTGCCAGCAGCCAAGATCTTGCGGGACTTTCGGGAGGCTACACCTTC,CASSQDLAGLSGGYTF
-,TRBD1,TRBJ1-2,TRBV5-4,TGTGCCAGCAGCTTTGACAGGGGGCAAATCTATGGCTACACCTTC,CASSFDRGQIYGYTF
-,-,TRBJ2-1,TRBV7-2,TGTGCCAGCAGCTGGGAGACCCGGGAGCAGTTCTTC,CASSWETREQFF
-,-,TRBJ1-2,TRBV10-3,TGTGCCATCAGTGAGTCCCCCACAGGGACCTATAACTATGGCTACACCTTC,CAISESPTGTYNYGYTF
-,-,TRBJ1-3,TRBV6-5,TGTGCCAGCAGACTCGACAGTCGGGACACCATATATTTT,CASRLDSRDTIYF
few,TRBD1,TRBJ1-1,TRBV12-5,TGTGCTAGTGGTTTGGCCACTACAGGGGGGAACACTGAAGCTTTCTTT,CASGLATTGGNTEAFF
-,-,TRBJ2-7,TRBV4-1,TGCGCCAGCAGCCAAAAACAGGGAGGGGAGCAGTACTTC,CASSQKQGGEQYF
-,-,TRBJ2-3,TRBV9,TGTGCCAGCAGCTTCCGGGATACGCAGTATTTT,CASSFRDTQYF
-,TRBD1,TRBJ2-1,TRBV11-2,TGTGCCAGCAGCTTGCGGGACAGGGGTTTATACAATGAGCAGTTCTTC,CASSLRDRGLYNEQFF
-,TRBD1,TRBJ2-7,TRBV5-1,TGCGCCTGTCGACAGGGGGAGGTCTACGAGCAGTACTTC,CACRQGEVYEQYF
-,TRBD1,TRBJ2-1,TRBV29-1,TGCAGCGTGGCAGGGGGCGATTCCTACAATGAGCAGTTCTTC,CSVAGGDSYNEQFF
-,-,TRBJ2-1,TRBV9,TGTGCCAGCAGCGTAGGTTTCGAGGGATCAAAATTATACAATGAGCAGTTCTTC,CASSVGFEGSKLYNEQFF
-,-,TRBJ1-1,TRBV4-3,TGCGCCAGCAGCCAAGATAACTGGAACACTGAAGCTTTCTTT,CASSQDNWNTEAFF
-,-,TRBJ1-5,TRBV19,TGTGCCAGTAGTCCTCTGATTGGGGGGACTCAGCCCCAGCATTTT,CASSPLIGGTQPQHF
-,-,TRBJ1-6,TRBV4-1,TGCGCCAGCAGCCAAGTCTGGGCTGTCTCCTATAATTCACCCCTCCACTTT,CASSQVWAVSYNSPLHF